A single T cell receptor beta chain is shown here with its context. Some clones are missing from TCRdb's copy, which holds only in-frame ones; the method was immunoSEQ multiplex PCR. The sample lists around 980,000 clones; around 82% were seen once. The record originates from a study of shared clonotypes between healthy human individuals. Overall study context: Donor ages ranged 18 to 49 years: a couple of women, a few men.

The CDR3 is made up of 14 amino acids. CDR1 is MNHNS and CDR2 is SASEGT in the germline V gene. V dropped 5 bases and J dropped 7 bases, with 18 bases sitting between them. The V gene is TRBV6-1, the J gene TRBJ2-7; unclear D gene. Source material: memory CD4+ T cells from PBMCs. Subset meaning: CD45RA-negative fraction. The sequence derives from a man aged 18 to 29 in good health. Some clones in this sample may be carry-over from other donors' samples. The CDR3 is CASSLLDGRLEQYF. The CDR3 coding sequence is TGTGCCAGCAGTCTCCTGGACGGCCGTTTAGAGCAGTACTTC.